This T cell receptor (beta chain) was obtained from a study of shared clonotypes between healthy human individuals. About the study: Two women and a few men aged 18 to 49 served as donors. Study findings and constraints: Estimated richness was generally greater in naive than memory subsets.

Deep was the level used in running the assay. It was 150 to 250 ng DNA, 25,000 to 35,000 T cell genomes, that sorted-subset replicate PCRs used. The protocol was immunoSEQ multiplex PCR, while the TCRdb copy is restricted to in-frame clones and leaves out a portion. The data hold 1.5 million to 2.5 million clones, with 85% to 95% observed a single time. CD8 cells classed as naive were CD45RO-negative and positively selected for CCR7, excluding terminally differentiated effector memory CD45RA+ cells. The CDR3 has 14 amino acids. Trimming removed 8 bases at V and 7 bases at J, with 15 bases between. The germline V gene has CDR1 MGHRA and CDR2 YSYEKL. This clone was seen just once. What it binds is unknown.

The rearrangement uses TRBV4-1 and TRBJ1-6; D is perhaps TRBD1 (5 bases). The sequence came from a man between 18 and 29 years old in good health. The sequenced sample consisted of naive CD8+ T cells sorted from blood. In nucleotides, the CDR3 is TGCGCCAGCTCCTCCCCGACAGCAAATTCACCCCTCCACTTT. It yields the protein CASSSPTANSPLHF.